This is a list of T cell receptor beta chains from one sample in a study of T cells in Graves' hyperthyroidism and ophthalmopathy. MiXCR, applied by TCRdb to the multiplex PCR reads, yields one record per CDR3 protein. The table includes 250,000 to 400,000 distinct CDR3 sequences, roughly 13% detected once. Sequencing input: blood. All receptors derive from a woman in her forties with Graves' ophthalmopathy. Each CDR3 is given with its conserved first and last residue. D genes are given only for firm matches. Clone size appears in some rows only: once, few, many, or a class for an expanded clone.

V	size	J	D	CDR3	DNA
TRBV29-1	many	TRBJ2-3	TRBD2	CSVERRGGLAGVYTQYF	TGCAGCGTTGAACGCAGGGGAGGACTAGCGGGAGTGTATACGCAGTATTTT
TRBV3-1	many	TRBJ1-2	-	CASSQVSGQGYGYTF	TGTGCCAGCAGCCAAGTCTCAGGACAAGGCTATGGCTACACCTTC
TRBV6-5	few	TRBJ2-2	-	CASSYRAGFGELFF	TGTGCCAGCAGTTACAGGGCTGGGTTCGGGGAGCTGTTTTTT
TRBV20-1	many	TRBJ2-1	TRBD2	CSARGTLAGGAYNEQFF	TGCAGTGCTAGGGGAACTCTAGCGGGGGGGGCCTACAATGAGCAGTTCTTC
TRBV5-6	-	TRBJ2-3	-	CASSYASTDTQYF	TGTGCCAGCAGCTACGCGTCCACAGATACGCAGTATTTT
TRBV20-1	many	TRBJ1-1	-	CSFNGGSEAFF	TGCAGTTTCAACGGGGGGAGCGAAGCTTTCTTT
TRBV5-6	-	TRBJ1-6	TRBD1	CASSLGGQARNSPLHF	TGTGCCAGCAGTCTCGGGGGACAGGCGCGGAATTCACCCCTCCACTTT
TRBV6-1	many	TRBJ1-1	-	CASKSSPGTEAFF	TGTGCCAGCAAATCCTCCCCGGGGACTGAAGCTTTCTTT
TRBV4-2	-	TRBJ1-3	-	CASSQDLTGWAGNTIYF	TGTGCCAGCAGCCAAGATCTAACCGGTTGGGCTGGAAACACCATATATTTT
TRBV7-9	few	TRBJ1-3	TRBD1	CASSLSGTATGNTIYF	TGTGCCAGCAGCCTAAGTGGGACAGCGACGGGAAACACCATATATTTT
TRBV25-1	-	TRBJ2-5	-	CASSKRAGEQETHYF	TGTGCCAGCAGTAAAAGGGCAGGTGAACAAGAGACCCATTACTTC
TRBV29-1	-	TRBJ2-3	TRBD2	CSGGGDTQYF	TGCAGCGGGGGGGGAGATACGCAGTATTTT
TRBV27	many	TRBJ2-7	-	CASSSTALKYEQYF	TGTGCCAGCAGTTCAACAGCGTTAAAGTACGAGCAGTACTTC
TRBV27	-	TRBJ2-1	TRBD1	CASSLGDSHDEQFF	TGTGCCAGCAGTTTAGGGGACAGTCACGATGAGCAGTTCTTC
TRBV28	many	TRBJ1-6	-	CASSSTTSPTSYNSPLHF	TGTGCCAGCAGTTCGACTACTTCCCCGACATCTTATAATTCACCCCTCCACTTT
TRBV5-1	-	TRBJ1-1	TRBD1	CASSFIGQAMNTEAFF	TGCGCCAGCAGCTTCATAGGACAGGCGATGAACACTGAAGCTTTCTTT